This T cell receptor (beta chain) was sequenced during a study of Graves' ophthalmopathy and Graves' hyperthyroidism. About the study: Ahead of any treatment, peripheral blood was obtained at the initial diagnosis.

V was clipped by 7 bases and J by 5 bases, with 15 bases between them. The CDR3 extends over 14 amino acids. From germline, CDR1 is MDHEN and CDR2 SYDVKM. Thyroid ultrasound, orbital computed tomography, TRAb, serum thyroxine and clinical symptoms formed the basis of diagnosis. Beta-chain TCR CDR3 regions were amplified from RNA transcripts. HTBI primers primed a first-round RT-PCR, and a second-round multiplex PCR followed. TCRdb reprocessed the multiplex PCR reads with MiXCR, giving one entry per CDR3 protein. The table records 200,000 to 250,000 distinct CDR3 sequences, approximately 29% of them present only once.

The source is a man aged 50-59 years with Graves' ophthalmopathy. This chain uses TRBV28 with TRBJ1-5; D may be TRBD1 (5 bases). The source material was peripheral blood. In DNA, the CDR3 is TGTGCCAGCAACATCGGAAGGGGCCATCAGCCCCAGCATTTT. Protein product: CASNIGRGHQPQHF.